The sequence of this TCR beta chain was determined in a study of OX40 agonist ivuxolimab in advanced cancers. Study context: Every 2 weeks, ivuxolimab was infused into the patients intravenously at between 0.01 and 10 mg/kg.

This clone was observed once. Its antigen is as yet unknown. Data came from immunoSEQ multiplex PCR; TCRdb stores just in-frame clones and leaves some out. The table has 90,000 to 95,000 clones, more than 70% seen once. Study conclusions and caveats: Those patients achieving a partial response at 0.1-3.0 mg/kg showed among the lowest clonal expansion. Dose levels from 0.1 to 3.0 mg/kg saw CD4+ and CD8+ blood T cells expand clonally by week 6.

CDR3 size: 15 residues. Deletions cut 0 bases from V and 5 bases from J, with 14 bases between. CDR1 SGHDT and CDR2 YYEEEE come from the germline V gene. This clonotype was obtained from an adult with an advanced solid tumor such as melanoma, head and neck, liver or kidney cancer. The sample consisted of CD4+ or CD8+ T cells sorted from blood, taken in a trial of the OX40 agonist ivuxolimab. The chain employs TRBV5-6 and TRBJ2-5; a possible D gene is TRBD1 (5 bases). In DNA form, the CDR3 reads TGTGCCAGCAGCTTGGCCACAGGCAGTTTGGAGACCCAGTACTTC. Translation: CASSLATGSLETQYF.